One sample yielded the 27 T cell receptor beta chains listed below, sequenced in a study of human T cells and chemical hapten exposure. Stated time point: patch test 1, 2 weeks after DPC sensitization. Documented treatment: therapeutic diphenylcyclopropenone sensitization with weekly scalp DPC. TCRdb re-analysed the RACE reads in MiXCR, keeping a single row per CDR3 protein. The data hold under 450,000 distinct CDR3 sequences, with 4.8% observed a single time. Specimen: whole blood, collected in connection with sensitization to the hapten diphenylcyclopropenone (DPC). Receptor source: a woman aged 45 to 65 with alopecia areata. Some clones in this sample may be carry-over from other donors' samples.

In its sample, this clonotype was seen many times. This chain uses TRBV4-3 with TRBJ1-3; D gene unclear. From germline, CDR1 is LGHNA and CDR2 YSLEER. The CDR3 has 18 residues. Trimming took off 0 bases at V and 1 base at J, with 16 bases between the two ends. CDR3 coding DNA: TGCGCCAGCAGCCAAGATAAGGGTTCCTCTTGGTCTGGAAACACCATATATTTT. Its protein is CASSQDKGSSWSGNTIYF.

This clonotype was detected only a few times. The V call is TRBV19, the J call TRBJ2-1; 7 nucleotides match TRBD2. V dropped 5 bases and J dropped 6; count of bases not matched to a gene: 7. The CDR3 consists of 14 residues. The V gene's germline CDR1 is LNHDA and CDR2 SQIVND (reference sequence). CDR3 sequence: CASSWAGEPNEQFF. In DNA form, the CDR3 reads TGTGCCAGTAGTTGGGCGGGAGAACCCAATGAGCAGTTCTTC. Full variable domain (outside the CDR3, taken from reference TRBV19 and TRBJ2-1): DGGITQSPKYLFRKEGQNVTLSCEQNLNHDAMYWYRQDPGQGLRLIYYSQIVNDFQKGDIAEGYSVSREKKESFPLTVTSAQKNPTAFYLCASSWAGEPNEQFFGPGTRLTVL.

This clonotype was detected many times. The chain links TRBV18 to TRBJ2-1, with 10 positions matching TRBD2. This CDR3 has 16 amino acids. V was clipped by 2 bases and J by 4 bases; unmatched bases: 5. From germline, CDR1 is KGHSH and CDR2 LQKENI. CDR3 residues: CASSPFTSGVYNEQFF. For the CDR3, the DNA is TGTGCCAGCTCACCATTTACTAGCGGGGTTTACAATGAGCAGTTCTTC.

In DNA, the CDR3 is TGTGCCAGCAGTTACTCCTTGCTAGCGGCGAGGGTCGAGCAGTACTTC. It yields the protein CASSYSLLAARVEQYF. J is TRBJ2-7 and V is TRBV6-2 or TRBV6-3, with 7 nucleotides matching TRBD2. The junction had 11 bases not matched to a gene; V was cut back by 0 bases and J by 6 bases. The germline CDR1 and CDR2 sequences are MNHEY and SVGEGT. This CDR3 is built from 16 residues.

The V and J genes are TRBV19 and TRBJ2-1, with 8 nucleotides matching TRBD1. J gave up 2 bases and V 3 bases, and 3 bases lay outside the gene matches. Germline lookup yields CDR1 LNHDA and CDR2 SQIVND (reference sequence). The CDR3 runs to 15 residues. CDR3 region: CASSMAGGPYNEQFF. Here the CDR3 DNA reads TGTGCCAGTAGTATGGCAGGGGGCCCCTACAATGAGCAGTTCTTC.

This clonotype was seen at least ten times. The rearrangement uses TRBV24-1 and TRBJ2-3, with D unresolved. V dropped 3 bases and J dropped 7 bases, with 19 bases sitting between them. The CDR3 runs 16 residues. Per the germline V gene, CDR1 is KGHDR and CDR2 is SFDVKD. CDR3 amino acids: CATSDAARENSNTQYF. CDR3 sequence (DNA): TGTGCCACCAGTGATGCCGCACGTGAAAACTCGAATACGCAGTATTTT.

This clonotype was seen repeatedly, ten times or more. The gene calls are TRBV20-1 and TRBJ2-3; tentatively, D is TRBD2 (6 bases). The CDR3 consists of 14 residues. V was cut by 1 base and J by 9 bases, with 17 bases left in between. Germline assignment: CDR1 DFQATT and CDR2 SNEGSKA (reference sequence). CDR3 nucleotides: TGCAGTGCTAGAGTGGACTATACACCTCCCACGCAGTATTTT. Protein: CSARVDYTPPTQYF.

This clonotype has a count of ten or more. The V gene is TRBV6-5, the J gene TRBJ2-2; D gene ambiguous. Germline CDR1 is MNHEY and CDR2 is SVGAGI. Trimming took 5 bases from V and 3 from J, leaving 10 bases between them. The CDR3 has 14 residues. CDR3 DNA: TGTGCCAGCAGTCCCCGCCGCTACACCGGGGAGCTGTTTTTT. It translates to CASSPRRYTGELFF.

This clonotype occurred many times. Written as DNA, the CDR3 is TGCGCCAGCAGCTTGATAGGGGGCGATCAGCCCCAGCATTTT. It translates to CASSLIGGDQPQHF. This chain uses TRBV5-1 with TRBJ1-5; 7 bases are shared with TRBD1. This CDR3 has 14 amino acids. Germline CDR1 reads SGHRS; CDR2 reads YFSETQ. With 1 base clipped from V and 5 bases from J, the junction kept 3 bases outside the gene matches.

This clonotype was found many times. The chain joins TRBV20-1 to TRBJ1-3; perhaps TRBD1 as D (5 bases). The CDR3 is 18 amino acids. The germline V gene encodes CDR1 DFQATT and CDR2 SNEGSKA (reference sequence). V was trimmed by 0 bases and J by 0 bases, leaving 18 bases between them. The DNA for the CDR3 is TGCAGTGCTAGAGATAGGGAGCTCGGACATTTCTCTGGAAACACCATATATTTT. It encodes CSARDRELGHFSGNTIYF.

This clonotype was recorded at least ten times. CDR3 residues: CASSPHTTDTQYF. In DNA form, the CDR3 reads TGTGCCAGCAGCCCACACACCACAGATACGCAGTATTTT. J is TRBJ2-3 and V is TRBV12-3 or TRBV12-4; D remains ambiguous. The V gene lost 6 bases and the J gene lost 2 bases, with 9 bases spanning the gap. The CDR3 length is 13 residues.

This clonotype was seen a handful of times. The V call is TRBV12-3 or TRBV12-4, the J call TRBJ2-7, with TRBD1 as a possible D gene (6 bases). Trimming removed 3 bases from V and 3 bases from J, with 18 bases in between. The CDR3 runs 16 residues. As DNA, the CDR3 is TGTGCCAGCAGTTTTAAGGTTGGGACATCCTTCTACGAGCAGTACTTC. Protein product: CASSFKVGTSFYEQYF.

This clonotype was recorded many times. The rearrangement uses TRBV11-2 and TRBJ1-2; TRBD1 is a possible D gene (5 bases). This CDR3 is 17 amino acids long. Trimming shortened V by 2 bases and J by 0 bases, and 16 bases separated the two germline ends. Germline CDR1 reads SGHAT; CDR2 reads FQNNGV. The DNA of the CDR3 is TGTGCCAGCAGCTTACGGATGCCGGGACTTACTAACTATGGCTACACCTTC. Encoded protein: CASSLRMPGLTNYGYTF. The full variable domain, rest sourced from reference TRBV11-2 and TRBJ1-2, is EAGVAQSPRYKIIEKRQSVAFWCNPISGHATLYWYQQILGQGPKLLIQFQNNGVVDDSQLPKDRFSAERLKGVDSTLKIQPAKLEDSAVYLCASSLRMPGLTNYGYTFGSGTRLTVV.

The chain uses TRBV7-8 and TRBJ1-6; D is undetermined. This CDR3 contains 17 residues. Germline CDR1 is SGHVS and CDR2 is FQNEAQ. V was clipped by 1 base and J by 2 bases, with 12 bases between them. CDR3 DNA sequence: TGTGCCAGCAGCTTAGGGTCGGGGTCACCCTATAATTCACCCCTCCACTTT. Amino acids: CASSLGSGSPYNSPLHF.

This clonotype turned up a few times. The CDR3 DNA sequence: TGTGCCAGCAGGCCGTCCGGAACGCTGGGGGAGCAGTACTTC. Residues: CASRPSGTLGEQYF. This chain uses TRBV12-3 or TRBV12-4 with TRBJ2-7, with D hard to call. Between the trimmed V and J ends, which lost 6 bases and 7 bases, there was a span of 19 bases. The CDR3 totals 14 residues.

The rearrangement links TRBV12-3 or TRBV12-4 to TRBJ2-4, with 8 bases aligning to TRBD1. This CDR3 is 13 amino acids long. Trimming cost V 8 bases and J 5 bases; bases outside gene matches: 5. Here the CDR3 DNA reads TGTGCCAGCTGCGGACAGGGCCAAAACATTCAGTACTTC. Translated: CASCGQGQNIQYF.

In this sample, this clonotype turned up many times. The CDR3 here is CASSLGDRGRWLGTEAFF. CDR3 nucleotides: TGTGCCAGCAGCTTAGGGGACAGGGGGCGTTGGTTGGGCACTGAAGCTTTCTTT. The V and J genes are TRBV7-6 and TRBJ1-1; 12 nucleotides align to TRBD1. The CDR3 consists of 18 residues. Per the germline V gene, CDR1 is SGHVS and CDR2 is FNYEAQ. V was clipped by 1 base and J by 4 bases; unmatched bases: 10.

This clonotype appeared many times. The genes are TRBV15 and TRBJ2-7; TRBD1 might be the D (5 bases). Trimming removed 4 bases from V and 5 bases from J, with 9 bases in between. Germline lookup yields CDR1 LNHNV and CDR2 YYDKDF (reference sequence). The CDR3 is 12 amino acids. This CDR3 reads CATSIQGDEQYF. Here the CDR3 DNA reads TGTGCCACCAGCATTCAGGGTGACGAGCAGTACTTC. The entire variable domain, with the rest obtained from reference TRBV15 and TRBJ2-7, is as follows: DAMVIQNPRYQVTQFGKPVTLSCSQTLNHNVMYWYQQKSSQAPKLLFHYYDKDFNNEADTPDNFQSRRPNTSFCFLDIRSPGLGDTAMYLCATSIQGDEQYFGPGTRLTVT.

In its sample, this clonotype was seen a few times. The CDR3 protein is CASSLARQGEQFF. CDR3 nucleotide sequence: TGTGCCAGCAGTTTAGCCCGACAGGGTGAGCAGTTCTTC. This chain connects TRBV12-3 or TRBV12-4 to TRBJ2-1; 7 bases are shared with TRBD1. The J segment lost 9 bases and the V segment lost 0 bases, leaving 2 bases of the junction unmatched. The length of the CDR3 is 13 residues.

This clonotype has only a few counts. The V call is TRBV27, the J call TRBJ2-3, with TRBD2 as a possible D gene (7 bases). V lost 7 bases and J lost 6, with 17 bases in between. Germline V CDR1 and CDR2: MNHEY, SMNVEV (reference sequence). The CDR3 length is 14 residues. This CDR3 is CASMSSGGGDTQYF. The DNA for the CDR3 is TGTGCCAGCATGTCTAGCGGAGGGGGGGATACGCAGTATTTT.

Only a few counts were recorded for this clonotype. DNA of the CDR3: TGTGCCAGCAGTTTAGTCCAGGGGATCCAAGAGACCCAGTACTTC. Amino acid sequence: CASSLVQGIQETQYF. J is TRBJ2-5 and V is TRBV28; D might be TRBD1 (6 bases). Germline values: CDR1 MDHEN, CDR2 SYDVKM. V was shortened by 2 bases and J by 1 base, with 11 bases between the two germline ends. The CDR3 has 15 amino acids.

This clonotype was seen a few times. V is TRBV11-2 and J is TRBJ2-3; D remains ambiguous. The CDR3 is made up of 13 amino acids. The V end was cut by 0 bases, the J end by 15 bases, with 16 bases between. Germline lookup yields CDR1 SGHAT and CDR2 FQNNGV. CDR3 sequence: CASSLDLSMGCYF. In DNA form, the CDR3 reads TGTGCCAGCAGCTTAGATCTCTCCATGGGATGCTATTTT.

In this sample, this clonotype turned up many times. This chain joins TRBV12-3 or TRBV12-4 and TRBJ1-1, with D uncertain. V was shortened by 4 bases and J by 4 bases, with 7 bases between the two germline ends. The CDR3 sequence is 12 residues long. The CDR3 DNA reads TGTGCCAGCAGTTCCGGGCTCACTGAAGCTTTCTTT. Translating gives CASSSGLTEAFF.

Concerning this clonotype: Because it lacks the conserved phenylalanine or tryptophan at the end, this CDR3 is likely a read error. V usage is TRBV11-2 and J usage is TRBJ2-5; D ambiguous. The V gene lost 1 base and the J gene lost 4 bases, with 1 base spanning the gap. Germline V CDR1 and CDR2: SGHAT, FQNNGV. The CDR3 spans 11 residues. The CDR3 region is CASSLGETQYY. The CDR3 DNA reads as TGTGCCAGCAGCTTAGGAGAGACCCAGTACTAC.

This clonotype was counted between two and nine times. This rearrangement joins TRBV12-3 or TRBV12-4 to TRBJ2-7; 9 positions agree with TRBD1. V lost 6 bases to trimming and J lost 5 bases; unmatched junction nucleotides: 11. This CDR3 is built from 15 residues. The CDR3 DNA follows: TGTGCCAGCAGCCTCACAGGGGGCGCGTCCCACGAGCAGTACTTC. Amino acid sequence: CASSLTGGASHEQYF.

The DNA of the CDR3 is TGTGCCTGGAGGCAACAAGAGACCCAGTACTTC. It is translated as CAWRQQETQYF. The chain couples TRBV30 to TRBJ2-5; no clear D gene. Germline V gene data show CDR1 as GTSNPN and CDR2 as SVGIG (reference sequence). Trimming removed 3 bases from V and 2 bases from J, with 4 bases in between. The CDR3 totals 11 residues.

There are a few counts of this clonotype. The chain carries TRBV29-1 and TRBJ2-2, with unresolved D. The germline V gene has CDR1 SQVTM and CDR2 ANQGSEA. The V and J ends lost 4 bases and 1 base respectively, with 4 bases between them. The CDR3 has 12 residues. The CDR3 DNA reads TGCAGCGTTGGGGAGAACACCGGGGAGCTGTTTTTT. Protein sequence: CSVGENTGELFF.